Below are 5 T cell receptor beta chains sequenced from a single sample in a study of blood T cells in healthy people across ages. A second PCR of 7 to 11 cycles used a sample-barcoded 5' primer and a J-beta primer mix. Using its own MiXCR run on the 5' RACE reads, TCRdb lists one record per CDR3 protein. The sample has roughly 1.7 million distinct CDR3 sequences, 30% to 40% seen once; the top ten hold approximately 11%. The sample consisted of blood. The receptors come from a woman between 25 and 40 years old in good health.

The table lists this clonotype with a few counts. This chain joins TRBV4-1 and TRBJ2-6; D could derive from TRBD1 or TRBD2 (5 bases each). V shed 3 bases and J shed 0 bases, with 9 bases lying between them. The germline V gene encodes CDR1 MGHRA and CDR2 YSYEKL. There are 16 residues in the CDR3. CDR3 protein: CASSQPGSSGANVLTF. The CDR3 DNA follows: TGCGCCAGCAGCCAGCCAGGGAGCTCTGGGGCCAACGTCCTGACTTTC.

The chain has TRBV20-1 and TRBJ2-3; no clear D. This CDR3 is built from 11 residues. Germline lookup yields CDR1 DFQATT and CDR2 SNEGSKA (reference sequence). The V end was cut by 3 bases, the J end by 4 bases, with 5 bases between. CDR3 amino acids: CSARFSDTQYF. The CDR3 nucleotides are TGCAGTGCTAGGTTCTCAGATACGCAGTATTTT.

This chain uses TRBV2 with TRBJ2-3; D might be TRBD2 (6 bases). This CDR3 is built from 13 residues. V was shortened by 7 bases and J by 3 bases, with 11 bases between the two germline ends. Germline values: CDR1 SNHLY, CDR2 FYNNEI. The CDR3 reads CASNGRGTDTQYF. In DNA form, the CDR3 reads TGTGCCAGCAACGGACGGGGGACAGATACGCAGTATTTT.

The V call is TRBV18, the J call TRBJ1-5; no reliable D call. Germline V gene sequence: CDR1 KGHSH, CDR2 LQKENI. Deletions cut 3 bases from V and 4 bases from J, with 10 bases between. This CDR3 contains 14 residues. The CDR3 protein is CASSPELGNQPQHF. The CDR3 coding sequence is TGTGCCAGCTCACCTGAATTAGGAAATCAGCCCCAGCATTTT.

This chain joins TRBV20-1 and TRBJ1-6; TRBD1 agrees at 7 bases. The CDR3 length is 15 residues. With V trimmed by 6 bases and J by 6 bases, 11 bases remained unmatched. Per the germline V gene, CDR1 is DFQATT and CDR2 is SNEGSKA (reference sequence). CDR3 nucleotide sequence: TGCAGTGCGACCCAAAACACAGGGGTTAATTCACCCCTCCACTTT. Residues: CSATQNTGVNSPLHF.